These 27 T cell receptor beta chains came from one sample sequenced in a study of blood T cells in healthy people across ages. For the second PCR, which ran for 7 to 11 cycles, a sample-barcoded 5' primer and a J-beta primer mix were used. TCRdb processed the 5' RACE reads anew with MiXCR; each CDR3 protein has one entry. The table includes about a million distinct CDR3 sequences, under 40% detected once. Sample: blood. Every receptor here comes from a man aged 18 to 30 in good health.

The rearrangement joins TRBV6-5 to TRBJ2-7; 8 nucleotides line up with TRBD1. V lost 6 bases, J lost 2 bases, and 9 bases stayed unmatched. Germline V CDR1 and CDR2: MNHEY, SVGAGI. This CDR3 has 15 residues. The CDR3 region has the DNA TGTGCCAGCAGCTTAACCGGGACAGGTGCCTACGAGCAGTACTTC. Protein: CASSLTGTGAYEQYF.

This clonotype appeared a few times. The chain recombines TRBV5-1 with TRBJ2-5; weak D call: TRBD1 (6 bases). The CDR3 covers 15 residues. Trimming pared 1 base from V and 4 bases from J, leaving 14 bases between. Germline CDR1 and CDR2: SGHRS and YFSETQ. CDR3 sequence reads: CASSLSGGPRETQYF. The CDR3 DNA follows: TGCGCCAGCAGCTTGAGTGGGGGCCCACGAGAGACCCAGTACTTC.

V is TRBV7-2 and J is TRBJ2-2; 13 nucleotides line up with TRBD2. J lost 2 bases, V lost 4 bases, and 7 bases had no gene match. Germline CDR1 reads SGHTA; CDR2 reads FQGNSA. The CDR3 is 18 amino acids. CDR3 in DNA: TGTGCCAGCAGCTCCCGACTAGCGGGGGGACTAAACACCGGGGAGCTGTTTTTT. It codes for CASSSRLAGGLNTGELFF. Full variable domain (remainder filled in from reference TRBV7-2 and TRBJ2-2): GAGVSQSPSNKVTEKGKDVELRCDPISGHTALYWYRQSLGQGLEFLIYFQGNSAPDKSGLPSDRFSAERTGGSVSTLTIQRTQQEDSAVYLCASSSRLAGGLNTGELFFGEGSRLTVL.

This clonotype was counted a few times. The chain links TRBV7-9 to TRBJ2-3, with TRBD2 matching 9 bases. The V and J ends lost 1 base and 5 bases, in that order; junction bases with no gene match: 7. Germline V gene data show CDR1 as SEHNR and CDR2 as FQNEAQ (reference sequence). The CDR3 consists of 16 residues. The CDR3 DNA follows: TGTGCCAGCAGCTTAGAGGCGGCGGGGGGGCTAGATACGCAGTATTTT. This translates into CASSLEAAGGLDTQYF.

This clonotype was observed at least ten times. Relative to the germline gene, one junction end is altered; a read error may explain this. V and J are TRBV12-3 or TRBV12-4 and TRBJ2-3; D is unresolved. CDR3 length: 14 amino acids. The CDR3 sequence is CASSLGARTDTQYF. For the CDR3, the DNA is TGTGCCAGCAGCTTAGGAGCTAGAACGGATACGCAGTATTTT.

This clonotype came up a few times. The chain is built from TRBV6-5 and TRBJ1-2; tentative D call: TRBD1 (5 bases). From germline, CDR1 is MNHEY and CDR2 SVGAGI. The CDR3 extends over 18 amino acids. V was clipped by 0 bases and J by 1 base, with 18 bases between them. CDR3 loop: CASSYSFLSRDYNYGYTF. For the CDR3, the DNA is TGTGCCAGCAGTTACTCGTTCCTATCCAGGGACTATAACTATGGCTACACCTTC.

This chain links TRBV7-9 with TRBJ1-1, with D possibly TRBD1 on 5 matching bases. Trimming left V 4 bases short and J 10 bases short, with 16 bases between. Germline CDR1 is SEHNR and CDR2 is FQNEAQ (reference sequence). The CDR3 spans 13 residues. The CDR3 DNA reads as TGTGCCAGCAGCTCAAAGGGACCGGGGACAGCTTTCTTT. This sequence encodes CASSSKGPGTAFF.

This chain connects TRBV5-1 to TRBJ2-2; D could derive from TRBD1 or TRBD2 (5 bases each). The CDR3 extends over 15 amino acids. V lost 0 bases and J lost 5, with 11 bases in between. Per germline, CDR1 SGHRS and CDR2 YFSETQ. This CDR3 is CASSLGQWGTGELFF. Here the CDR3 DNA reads TGCGCCAGCAGCTTGGGACAGTGGGGGACCGGGGAGCTGTTTTTT.

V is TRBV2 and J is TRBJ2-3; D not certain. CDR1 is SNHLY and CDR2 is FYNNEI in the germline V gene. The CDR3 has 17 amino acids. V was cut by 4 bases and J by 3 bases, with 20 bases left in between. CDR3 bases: TGTGCCAGCAGTGGTTCAGTGAAGTTTGGGGATACAGATACGCAGTATTTT. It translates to CASSGSVKFGDTDTQYF. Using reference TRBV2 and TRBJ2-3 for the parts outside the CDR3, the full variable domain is EPEVTQTPSHQVTQMGQEVILRCVPISNHLYFYWYRQILGQKVEFLVSFYNNEISEKSEIFDDQFSVERPDGSNFTLKIRSTKLEDSAMYFCASSGSVKFGDTDTQYFGPGTRLTVL.

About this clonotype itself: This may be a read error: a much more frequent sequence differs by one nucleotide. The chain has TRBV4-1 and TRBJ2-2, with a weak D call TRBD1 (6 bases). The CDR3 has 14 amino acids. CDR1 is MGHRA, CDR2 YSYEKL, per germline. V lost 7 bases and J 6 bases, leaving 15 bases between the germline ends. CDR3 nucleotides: TGCGCCAGCATCCTAGAATCAGGGGCCGGGGAGCTGTTTTTT. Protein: CASILESGAGELFF.

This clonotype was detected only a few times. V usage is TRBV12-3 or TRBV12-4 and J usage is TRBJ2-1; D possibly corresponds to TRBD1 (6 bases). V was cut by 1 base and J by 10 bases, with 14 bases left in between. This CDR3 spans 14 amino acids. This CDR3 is CASSLGRGSGEQFF. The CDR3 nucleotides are TGTGCCAGCAGTTTAGGAAGGGGGAGCGGAGAGCAGTTCTTC.

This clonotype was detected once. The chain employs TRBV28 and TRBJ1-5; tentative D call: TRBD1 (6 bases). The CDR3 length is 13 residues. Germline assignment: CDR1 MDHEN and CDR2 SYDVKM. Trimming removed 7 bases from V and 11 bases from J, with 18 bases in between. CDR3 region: CASMGQGQWAQHF. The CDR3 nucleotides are TGTGCCAGCATGGGGCAGGGGCAGTGGGCCCAGCATTTT.

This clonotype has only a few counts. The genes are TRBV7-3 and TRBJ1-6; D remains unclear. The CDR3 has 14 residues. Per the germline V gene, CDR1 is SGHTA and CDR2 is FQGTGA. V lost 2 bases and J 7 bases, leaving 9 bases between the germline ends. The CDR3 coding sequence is TGTGCCAGCAGCTTACCCGGGGAAAATTCACCCCTCCACTTT. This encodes CASSLPGENSPLHF.

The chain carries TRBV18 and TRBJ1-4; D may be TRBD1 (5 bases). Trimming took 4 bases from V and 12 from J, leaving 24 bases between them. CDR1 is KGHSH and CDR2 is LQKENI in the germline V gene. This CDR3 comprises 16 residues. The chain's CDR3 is CASSQIPGNGGEELFF. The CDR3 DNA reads TGTGCCAGCTCACAAATCCCAGGGAACGGAGGGGAAGAACTGTTTTTT. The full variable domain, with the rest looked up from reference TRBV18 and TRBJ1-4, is NAGVMQNPRHLVRRRGQEARLRCSPMKGHSHVYWYRQLPEEGLKFMVYLQKENIIDESGMPKERFSAEFPKEGPSILRIQQVVRGDSAAYFCASSQIPGNGGEELFFGSGTQLSVL.

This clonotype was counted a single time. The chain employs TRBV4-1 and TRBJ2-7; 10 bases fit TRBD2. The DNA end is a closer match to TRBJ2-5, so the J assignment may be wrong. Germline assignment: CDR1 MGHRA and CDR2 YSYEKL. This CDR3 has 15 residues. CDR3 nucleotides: TGCGCCAGCAGCCAACGTCCTAGCGGGGGAGAGACCCAGTACTTC. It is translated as CASSQRPSGGETQYF.

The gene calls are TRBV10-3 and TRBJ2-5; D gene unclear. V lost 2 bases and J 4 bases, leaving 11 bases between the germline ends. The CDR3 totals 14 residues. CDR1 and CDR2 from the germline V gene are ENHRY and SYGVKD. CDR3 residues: CAISEPTWGETQYF. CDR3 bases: TGTGCCATCAGTGAGCCGACCTGGGGAGAGACCCAGTACTTC.

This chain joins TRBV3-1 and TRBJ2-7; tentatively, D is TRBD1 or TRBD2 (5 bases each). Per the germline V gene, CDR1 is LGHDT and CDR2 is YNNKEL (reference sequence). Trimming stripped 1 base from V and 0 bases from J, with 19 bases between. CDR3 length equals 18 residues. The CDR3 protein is CASSQVGASFSSSYEQYF. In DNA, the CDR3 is TGTGCCAGCAGCCAAGTCGGGGCCAGTTTTTCTAGCTCCTACGAGCAGTACTTC.

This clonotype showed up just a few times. In DNA, the CDR3 is TGTGCCAGCAGCGGGGTAACTTATGGCTACACCTTC. This encodes CASSGVTYGYTF. The chain employs TRBV25-1 and TRBJ1-2; D remains unclear. Germline assignment: CDR1 MGHDK and CDR2 SYGVNS. Trimming took off 6 bases at V and 5 bases at J, with 10 bases between the two ends. There are 12 residues in the CDR3.

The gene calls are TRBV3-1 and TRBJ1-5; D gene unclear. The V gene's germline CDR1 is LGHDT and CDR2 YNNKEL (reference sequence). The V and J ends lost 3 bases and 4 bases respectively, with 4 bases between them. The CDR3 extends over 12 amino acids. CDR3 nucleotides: TGTGCCAGCAGCCATTGGAATCAGCCCCAGCATTTT. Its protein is CASSHWNQPQHF.

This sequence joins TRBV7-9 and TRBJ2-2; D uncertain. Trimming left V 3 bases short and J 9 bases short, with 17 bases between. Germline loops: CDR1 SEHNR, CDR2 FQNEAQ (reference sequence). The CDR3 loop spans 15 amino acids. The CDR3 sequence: CASSFSGAIPRELFF. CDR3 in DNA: TGTGCCAGCAGCTTTTCAGGCGCAATCCCCAGGGAGCTGTTTTTT. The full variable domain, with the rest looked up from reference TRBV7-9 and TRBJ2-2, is DTGVSQNPRHKITKRGQNVTFRCDPISEHNRLYWYRQTLGQGPEFLTYFQNEAQLEKSRLLSDRFSAERPKGSFSTLEIQRTEQGDSAMYLCASSFSGAIPRELFFGEGSRLTVL.

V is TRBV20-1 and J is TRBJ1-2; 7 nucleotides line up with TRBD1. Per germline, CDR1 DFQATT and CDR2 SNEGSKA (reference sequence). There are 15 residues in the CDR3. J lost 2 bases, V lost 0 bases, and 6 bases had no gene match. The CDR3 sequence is CSARDLAGGNYGYTF. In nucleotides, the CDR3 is TGCAGTGCTAGAGATCTCGCAGGGGGAAACTATGGCTACACCTTC.

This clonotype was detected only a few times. The CDR3 DNA reads TGTGCCAGCAGCTTTGTCCGTAGCACAGATACGCAGTATTTT. Translating it yields CASSFVRSTDTQYF. The chain employs TRBV5-6 and TRBJ2-3; D remains unclear. This CDR3 has 14 residues. CDR1 and CDR2 from the germline V gene are SGHDT and YYEEEE. Trimming stripped 2 bases from V and 0 bases from J, with 7 bases between. The full variable domain, completed using reference TRBV5-6 and TRBJ2-3, is DAGVTQSPTHLIKTRGQQVTLRCSPKSGHDTVSWYQQALGQGPQFIFQYYEEEERQRGNFPDRFSGHQFPNYSSELNVNALLLGDSALYLCASSFVRSTDTQYFGPGTRLTVL.

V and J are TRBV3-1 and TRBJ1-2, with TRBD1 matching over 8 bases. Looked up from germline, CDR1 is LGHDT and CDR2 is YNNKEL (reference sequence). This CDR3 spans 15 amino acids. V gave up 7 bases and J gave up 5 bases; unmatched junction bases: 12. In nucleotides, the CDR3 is TGTGCCAGCACCCGTCAACAGGGGGGATCGTATGGCTACACCTTC. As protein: CASTRQQGGSYGYTF.

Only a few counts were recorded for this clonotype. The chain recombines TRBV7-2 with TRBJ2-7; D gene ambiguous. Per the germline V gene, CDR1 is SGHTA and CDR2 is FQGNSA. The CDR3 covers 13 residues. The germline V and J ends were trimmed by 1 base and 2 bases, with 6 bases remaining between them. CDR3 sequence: CASSLGVTYEQYF. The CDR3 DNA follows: TGTGCCAGCAGCTTAGGTGTCACCTACGAGCAGTACTTC.

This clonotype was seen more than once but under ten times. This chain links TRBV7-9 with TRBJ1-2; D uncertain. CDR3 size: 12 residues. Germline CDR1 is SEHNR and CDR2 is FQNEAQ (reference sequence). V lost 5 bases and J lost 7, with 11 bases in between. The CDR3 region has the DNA TGTGCCAGCAGCAGCCCCTCTCCTGGCTACACCTTC. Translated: CASSSPSPGYTF.

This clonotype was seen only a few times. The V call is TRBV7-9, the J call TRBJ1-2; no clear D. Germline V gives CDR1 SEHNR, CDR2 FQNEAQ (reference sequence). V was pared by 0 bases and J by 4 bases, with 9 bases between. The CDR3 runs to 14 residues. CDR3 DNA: TGTGCCAGCAGCTTAGCTGGACCTCCCTATGGCTACACCTTC. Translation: CASSLAGPPYGYTF.

CDR3 sequence: CASSRGIEEDQYF. In DNA form, the CDR3 reads TGTGCCAGCAGCAGGGGGATAGAAGAAGACCAGTACTTC. The chain uses TRBV5-5 and TRBJ2-5, with D tentatively TRBD1 (6 bases). The V and J ends lost 4 bases and 10 bases respectively, with 17 bases between them. Germline loops: CDR1 SGHKS, CDR2 YYEKEE (reference sequence). The CDR3 covers 13 residues.